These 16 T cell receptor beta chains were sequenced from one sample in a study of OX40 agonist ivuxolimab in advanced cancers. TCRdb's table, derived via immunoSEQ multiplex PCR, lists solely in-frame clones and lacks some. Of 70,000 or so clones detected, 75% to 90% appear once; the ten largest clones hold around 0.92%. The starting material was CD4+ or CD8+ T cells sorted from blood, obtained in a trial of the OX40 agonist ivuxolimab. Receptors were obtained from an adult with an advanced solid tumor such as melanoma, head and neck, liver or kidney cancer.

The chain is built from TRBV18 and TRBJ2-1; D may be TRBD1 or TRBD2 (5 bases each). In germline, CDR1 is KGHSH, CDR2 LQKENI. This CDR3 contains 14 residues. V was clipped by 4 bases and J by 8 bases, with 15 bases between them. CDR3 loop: CASSQRDAYDEQFF. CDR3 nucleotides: TGTGCCAGCTCACAAAGGGACGCCTATGATGAGCAGTTCTTC.

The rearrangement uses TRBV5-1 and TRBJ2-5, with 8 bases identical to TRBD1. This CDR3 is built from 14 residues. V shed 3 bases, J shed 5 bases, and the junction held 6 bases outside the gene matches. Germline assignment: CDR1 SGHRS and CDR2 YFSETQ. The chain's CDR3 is CASSWETGGETQYF. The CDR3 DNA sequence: TGCGCCAGCAGCTGGGAAACAGGGGGTGAGACCCAGTACTTC. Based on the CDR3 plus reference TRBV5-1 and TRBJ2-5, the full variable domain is KAGVTQTPRYLIKTRGQQVTLSCSPISGHRSVSWYQQTPGQGLQFLFEYFSETQRNKGNFPGRFSGRQFSNSRSEMNVSTLELGDSALYLCASSWETGGETQYFGPGTRLLVL.

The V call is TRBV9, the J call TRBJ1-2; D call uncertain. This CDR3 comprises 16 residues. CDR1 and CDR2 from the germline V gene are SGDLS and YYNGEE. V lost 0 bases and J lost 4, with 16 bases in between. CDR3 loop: CASSVEVFAGSYGYTF. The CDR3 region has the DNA TGTGCCAGCAGCGTAGAAGTATTCGCGGGGAGCTATGGCTACACCTTC.

The CDR3 is CASSERARVGNEQFF. In nucleotides, the CDR3 is TGTGCCAGCAGTGAAAGGGCCAGGGTAGGGAATGAGCAGTTCTTC. The chain recombines TRBV6-1 with TRBJ2-1; maybe TRBD1 (5 bases). The germline CDR1 and CDR2 sequences are MNHNS and SASEGT. V was trimmed by 2 bases and J by 7 bases, leaving 15 bases between them. The CDR3 contains 15 residues.

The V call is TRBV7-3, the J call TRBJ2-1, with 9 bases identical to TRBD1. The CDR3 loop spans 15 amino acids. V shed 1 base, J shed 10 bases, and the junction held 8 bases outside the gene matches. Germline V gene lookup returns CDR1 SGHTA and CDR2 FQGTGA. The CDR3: CASSLNGQGTGEQFF. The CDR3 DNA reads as TGTGCCAGCAGCTTAAACGGACAGGGGACGGGCGAGCAGTTCTTC.

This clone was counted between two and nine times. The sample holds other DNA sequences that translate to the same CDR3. The CDR3: CATSRRTGYEQYF. The CDR3 bases are TGTGCCACCAGCAGGAGGACAGGGTACGAGCAGTACTTC. This chain uses TRBV15 with TRBJ2-7; 8 nucleotides agree with TRBD1. CDR3 length equals 13 residues. The germline CDR1 and CDR2 sequences are LNHNV and YYDKDF (reference sequence). V was clipped by 3 bases and J by 4 bases; unmatched bases: 2. The variable domain in full, completed from reference TRBV15 and TRBJ2-7, reads DAMVIQNPRYQVTQFGKPVTLSCSQTLNHNVMYWYQQKSSQAPKLLFHYYDKDFNNEADTPDNFQSRRPNTSFCFLDIRSPGLGDTAMYLCATSRRTGYEQYFGPGTRLTVT.

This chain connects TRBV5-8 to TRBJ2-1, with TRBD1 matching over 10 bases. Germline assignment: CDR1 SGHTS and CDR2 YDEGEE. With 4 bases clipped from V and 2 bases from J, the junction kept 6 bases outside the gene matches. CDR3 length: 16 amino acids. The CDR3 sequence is CASSTKTGGTYNEQFF. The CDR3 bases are TGTGCCAGCAGCACGAAGACAGGGGGCACCTACAATGAGCAGTTCTTC.

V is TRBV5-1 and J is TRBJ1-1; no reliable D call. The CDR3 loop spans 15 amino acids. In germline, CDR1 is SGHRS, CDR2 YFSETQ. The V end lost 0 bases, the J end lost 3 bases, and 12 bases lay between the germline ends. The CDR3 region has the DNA TGCGCCAGCAGCTTGGTGATCGGGGTGGACACTGAAGCTTTCTTT. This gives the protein CASSLVIGVDTEAFF.

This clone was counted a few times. The chain's CDR3 is CASSLWVWNTEAFF. CDR3 coding DNA: TGCGCCAGCAGCCTTTGGGTCTGGAACACTGAAGCTTTCTTT. The chain couples TRBV4-1 to TRBJ1-1; no clear D gene. Per germline, CDR1 MGHRA and CDR2 YSYEKL. The CDR3 consists of 14 residues. V lost 4 bases to trimming and J lost 1 base, with 10 bases between them.

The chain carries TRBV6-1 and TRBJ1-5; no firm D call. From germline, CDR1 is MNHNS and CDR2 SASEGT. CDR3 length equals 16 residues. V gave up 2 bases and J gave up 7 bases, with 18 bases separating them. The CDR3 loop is CASSEQGIGLGQPQHF. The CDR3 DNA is TGTGCCAGCAGTGAACAAGGAATAGGGCTTGGGCAGCCCCAGCATTTT.

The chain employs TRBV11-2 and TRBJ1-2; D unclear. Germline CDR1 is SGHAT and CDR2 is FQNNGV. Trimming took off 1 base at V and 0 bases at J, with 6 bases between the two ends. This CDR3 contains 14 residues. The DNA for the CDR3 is TGTGCCAGCAGCTTAGTAAGGTCTAACTATGGCTACACCTTC. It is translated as CASSLVRSNYGYTF.

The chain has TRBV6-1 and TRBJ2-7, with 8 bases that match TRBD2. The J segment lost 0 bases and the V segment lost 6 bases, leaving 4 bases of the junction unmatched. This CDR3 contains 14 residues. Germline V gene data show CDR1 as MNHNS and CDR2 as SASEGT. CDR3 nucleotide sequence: TGTGCCAGCAGCACCGGGACTAGCTCCTACGAGCAGTACTTC. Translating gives CASSTGTSSYEQYF.

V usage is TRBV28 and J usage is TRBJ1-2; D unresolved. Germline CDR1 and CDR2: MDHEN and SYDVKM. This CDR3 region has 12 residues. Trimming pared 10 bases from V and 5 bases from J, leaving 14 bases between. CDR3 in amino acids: CATTLGGYGYTF. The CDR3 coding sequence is TGTGCCACTACCCTGGGTGGTTATGGCTACACCTTC.

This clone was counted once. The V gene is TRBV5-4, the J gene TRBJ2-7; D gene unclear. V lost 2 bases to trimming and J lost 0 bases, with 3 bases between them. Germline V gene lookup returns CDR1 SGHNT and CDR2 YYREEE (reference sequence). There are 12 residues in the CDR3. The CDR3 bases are TGTGCCAGCAGCTTCCTCTCCTACGAGCAGTACTTC. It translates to CASSFLSYEQYF.

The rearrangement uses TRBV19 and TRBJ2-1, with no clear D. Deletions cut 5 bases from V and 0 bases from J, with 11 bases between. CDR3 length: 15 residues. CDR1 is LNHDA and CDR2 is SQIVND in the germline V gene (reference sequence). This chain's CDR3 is CASSGSRSSYNEQFF. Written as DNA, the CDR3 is TGTGCCAGTAGTGGGTCCCGGAGCTCCTACAATGAGCAGTTCTTC.

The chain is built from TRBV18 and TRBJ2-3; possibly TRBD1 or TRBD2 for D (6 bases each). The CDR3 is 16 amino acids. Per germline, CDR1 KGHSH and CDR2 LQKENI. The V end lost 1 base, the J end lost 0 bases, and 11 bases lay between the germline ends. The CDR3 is CASSPQWGASTDTQYF. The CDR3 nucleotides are TGTGCCAGCTCACCACAGTGGGGGGCTAGCACAGATACGCAGTATTTT.